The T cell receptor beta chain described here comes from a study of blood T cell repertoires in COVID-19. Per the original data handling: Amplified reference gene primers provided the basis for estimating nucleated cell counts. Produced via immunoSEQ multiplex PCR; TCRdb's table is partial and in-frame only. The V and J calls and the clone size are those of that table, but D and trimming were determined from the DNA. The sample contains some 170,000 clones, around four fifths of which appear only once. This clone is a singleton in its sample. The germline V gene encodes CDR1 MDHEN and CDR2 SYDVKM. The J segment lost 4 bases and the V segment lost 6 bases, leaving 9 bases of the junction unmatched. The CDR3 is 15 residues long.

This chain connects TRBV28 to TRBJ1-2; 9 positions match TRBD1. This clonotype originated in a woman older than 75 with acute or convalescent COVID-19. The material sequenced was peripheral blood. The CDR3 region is CASRGQGRLGYGYTF. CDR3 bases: TGTGCCAGCAGGGGACAGGGACGTCTTGGCTATGGCTACACCTTC.